What follows is one T cell receptor beta chain and its context. These data come from a study of blood T cell repertoires in COVID-19. Sequencing used immunoSEQ multiplex PCR; TCRdb keeps in-frame clones, though not all of them. The sample yields about 130,000 clones, approximately 88% seen once. V trimming: 2 bases; J trimming: 4 bases; junction bases outside the gene matches: 4. Germline V CDR1 and CDR2: ENHRY, SYGVKD. The CDR3 sequence is 15 residues long. The receptor was derived from a woman aged 25-40 years who had recovered from COVID-19. The V and J genes are TRBV10-3 and TRBJ1-5, with 8 nucleotides matching TRBD1. Input material: peripheral blood. CDR3 region: CAISEGQGLNQPQHF. DNA for the CDR3: TGTGCCATCAGTGAGGGACAGGGACTTAATCAGCCCCAGCATTTT.